This T cell receptor beta chain was sequenced in a study of blood T cell repertoires in COVID-19 (dated by TCRdb to the early 2020s). Looking at the study overall: Collaborator samples came from the United States, Italy and Spain and covered acute and convalescent phases of COVID-19. Samples were obtained from the ongoing ImmuneRACE study (first 160 participants) and from 950 to 1,500 subjects provided by 6 global collaborators. Subjects who had been exposed to COVID-19, were actively infected with it, or had recovered from it provided the deeply sampled blood TCRbeta repertoires that made up the dataset. HLA class I and class II types, where available, came from metadata supplied by the sample provider rather than from assay-based typing. A de-identified subject ID, COVID-19 status, age in years and sex were almost always included in the sample metadata. The repertoires were released in a freely available public database meant as a resource for research on the immune response to SARS-CoV-2. The prospective study material was composed of cDNA or gDNA derived from T cells, B-cell-depleted T cells, or PBMCs.

For this clone: The antigen this receptor binds is unknown. Base quality data are lacking; no much larger clone is found one base away.

Study-wide conclusions, independent of this receptor: How much clinical and demographic metadata was included differed by source and by participant, and the metadata was provided uncurated.

The CDR3 measures 15 amino acids from cysteine to phenylalanine. CDR3 DNA is the only sequence kept; it has 45 bases, read in frame from the first base. The V and J ends are trimmed by 3 bases and 0 bases, leaving 10 bases between them. The CDR1 and CDR2 encoded by the germline V gene are ENHRY and SYGVKD. TCRbeta CDR3 regions were amplified from genomic DNA using the immunoSEQ Assay, a bias-controlled multiplex PCR. Turning to the authors' computational methods: Nucleated cell counts per sample were estimated from amplification of reference gene primers within the assay. To quantify the absolute abundance of each unique TCRbeta CDR3 rearrangement, sequence reads were collapsed and filtered. For each sample, productive Simpson clonality was calculated by taking the square root of Simpson's diversity index across productive rearrangements. Not all clones reach the TCRdb copy of this immuneACCESS table, which keeps in-frame sequences only. Checked studies attribute under half of the gap to unresolved V genes and leave the rest unexplained. V and J calls and clone size are those listed in that table; D and trimming were worked out from the DNA. The sample records 250,000 to 300,000 clones, roughly 80% of which are singletons. The ten most abundant clones make up less than 5.5% of the sample.

Participants in the prospective study were enrolled through a virtual design, were aged roughly 18 to 90 years, and lived in 24 United States geographic areas. To assign participants to cohorts, the prospective study relied on clinical history that participants themselves reported in a screening survey and a study questionnaire. Exposed participants had been in contact with someone with a PCR-confirmed or clinician-diagnosed COVID-19 case within 2 weeks of study entry. Each participant in the prospective study had whole blood, serum and a nasopharyngeal or oropharyngeal swab collected by mobile phlebotomists. Additional blood draws and questionnaires over a 2-month period could optionally be provided by prospective study participants. Before DNA extraction, blood samples from the prospective study were shipped at room temperature or frozen.

The V and J segments used are TRBV10-3 and TRBJ2-3; a confident D gene designation cannot be given. The source material was PBMCs or T cells enriched from blood (not recorded which). This receptor was identified in a man aged 40-55 years who had been exposed to COVID-19. The DNA reads TGTGCCATCAGTGATTCTACTTCTAGCACAGATACGCAGTATTTT. Its product reads: CAISDSTSSTDTQYF.